Presented here are 25 T cell receptor beta chains from one specimen sequenced in a study of blood T cell repertoires in COVID-19 (dated by TCRdb to 2018 to 2021). The method was the immunoSEQ multiplex PCR assay. The source is immuneACCESS, and TCRdb retained only in-frame sequences with V and J called. Part of the clones is not carried over; for the studies checked, unresolved V genes explain less than half of this, and the remainder is unexplained. In all, the sample holds roughly 170,000 clones, and about 87% of those were seen once. Of the sample, around 12% falls within the top ten clones. Sequences were obtained from peripheral blood. These receptors were obtained from a woman between 65 and 79 years old with COVID-19, enrolled during active disease.

The chain uses TRBV3-1 (or the pseudogene TRBV3-2) and TRBJ2-3; a weak D match, TRBD2 (6 bases). Germline-derived CDR1 and CDR2 are LGHDT and YNNKEL (reference sequence). CDR3 length equals 14 residues. V lost 1 base to trimming and J lost 5 bases, with 10 bases between them. CDR3 nucleotide sequence: TGTGCCAGCAGCCAAGGTGGGACTTTAGATACGCAGTATTTT. This sequence encodes CASSQGGTLDTQYF.

The gene calls are TRBV6-6 and TRBJ1-4; 8 bases fit TRBD1. This CDR3 region has 15 residues. CDR1 and CDR2 from the germline V gene are MNHNY and SVGAGI (reference sequence). The ends lost 6 bases at V and 6 bases at J; junction bases unmatched: 9. CDR3 amino acids: CASRLPQGAYEKLFF. As DNA, the CDR3 is TGTGCCAGCAGACTTCCCCAGGGGGCTTATGAAAAACTGTTTTTT.

The V call is TRBV6-5, the J call TRBJ1-2, with 7 bases that match TRBD1. V shed 6 bases, J shed 8 bases, and the junction held 9 bases outside the gene matches. Germline V CDR1 and CDR2: MNHEY, SVGAGI. The CDR3 totals 13 residues. In nucleotides, the CDR3 is TGTGCCAGCAGCAGCAACAGGGGCGGAGGCTACACCTTC. Its translation: CASSSNRGGGYTF.

The V gene is TRBV30, the J gene TRBJ2-1; no reliable D call. V lost 2 bases, J lost 3 bases, and 5 bases lay in between. The CDR3 length is 12 residues. Looked up from germline, CDR1 is GTSNPN and CDR2 is SVGIG (reference sequence). CDR3 residues: CAWSHNYNEQFF. Written as DNA, the CDR3 is TGTGCCTGGAGTCACAACTACAATGAGCAGTTCTTC. Using reference TRBV30 and TRBJ2-1 for the parts outside the CDR3, the full variable domain is SQTIHQWPATLVQPVGSPLSLECTVEGTSNPNLYWYRQAAGRGLQLLFYSVGIGQISSEVPQNLSASRPQDRQFILSSKKLLLSDSGFYLCAWSHNYNEQFFGPGTRLTVL.

The chain has TRBV6-2 or TRBV6-3 and TRBJ2-7; TRBD1 is a possible D gene (5 bases). This CDR3 contains 17 residues. The V and J ends lost 4 bases and 0 bases respectively, with 19 bases between them. Per germline, CDR1 MNHEY and CDR2 SVGEGT. The CDR3 loop is CASSSLRGQGSSYEQYF. Written as DNA, the CDR3 is TGTGCCAGCAGTTCCCTCCGTGGGCAGGGCAGCTCCTACGAGCAGTACTTC.

The CDR3 nucleotides read TGTGCCAGCAGTCAAGTCCTAGCCACAGATACGCAGTATTTT. Protein sequence: CASSQVLATDTQYF. The chain combines TRBV27 with TRBJ2-3; a weak D match, TRBD2 (5 bases). Germline V CDR1 and CDR2: MNHEY, SMNVEV (reference sequence). V lost 5 bases and J 2 bases, leaving 11 bases between the germline ends. There are 14 residues in the CDR3.

In its sample, this clone was seen a few times. The chain combines TRBV28 with TRBJ1-5; 8 positions agree with TRBD1. Germline-derived CDR1 and CDR2 are MDHEN and SYDVKM. The CDR3 sequence is 16 residues long. Trimming removed 6 bases from V and 4 bases from J; junction bases left unmatched: 11. This CDR3 is CASSSSGQAVNQPQHF. CDR3 in DNA: TGTGCCAGCAGCTCCTCGGGACAGGCGGTAAATCAGCCCCAGCATTTT.

This rearrangement joins TRBV6-2 or TRBV6-3 to TRBJ2-7, with 9 bases matching TRBD2. The CDR3 consists of 15 residues. Germline V gives CDR1 MNHEY, CDR2 SVGEGT. Unmatched junction bases numbered 11, after V lost 8 bases and J lost 3 bases. The CDR3 sequence is CASGPVAGGIYEQYF. DNA of the CDR3: TGTGCCAGCGGCCCGGTGGCGGGAGGGATCTACGAGCAGTACTTC.

The chain has TRBV19 and TRBJ1-1, with TRBD1 matching 11 bases. The germline CDR1 and CDR2 sequences are LNHDA and SQIVND (reference sequence). With V trimmed by 3 bases and J by 4 bases, 4 bases remained unmatched. This CDR3 contains 15 residues. CDR3 sequence reads: CASSIGQGAITEAFF. The CDR3 DNA reads TGTGCCAGTAGTATCGGACAGGGGGCGATCACTGAAGCTTTCTTT. Looking up the rest from reference TRBV19 and TRBJ1-1 gives the full variable domain: DGGITQSPKYLFRKEGQNVTLSCEQNLNHDAMYWYRQDPGQGLRLIYYSQIVNDFQKGDIAEGYSVSREKKESFPLTVTSAQKNPTAFYLCASSIGQGAITEAFFGQGTRLTVV.

The chain has TRBV7-9 and TRBJ2-7; D is unresolved. Per germline, CDR1 SEHNR and CDR2 FQNEAQ (reference sequence). V was cut by 3 bases and J by 4 bases, with 10 bases left in between. The CDR3 covers 13 residues. The CDR3 DNA reads TGTGCCAGCAGCTTTCGAGACGGGTACGAGCAGTACTTC. It encodes CASSFRDGYEQYF.

The chain couples TRBV14 to TRBJ2-7; 11 nucleotides agree with TRBD2. CDR1 is SGHDN, CDR2 FVKESK, per germline. This CDR3 has 14 amino acids. V shed 4 bases and J 11 bases; nucleotides not matched to a gene: 10. The CDR3: CASSLRLAGGQKYF. The DNA for the CDR3 is TGTGCCAGCAGCCTGAGGCTAGCGGGAGGCCAAAAGTACTTC.

The rearrangement links TRBV5-1 to TRBJ2-7; 8 bases are a match to TRBD2. The V gene's germline CDR1 is SGHRS and CDR2 YFSETQ. The CDR3 has 18 residues. V dropped 4 bases and J dropped 2; count of bases not matched to a gene: 17. CDR3 sequence reads: CASSPRAIAGGNPYEQYF. The CDR3 nucleotides are TGCGCCAGCAGCCCAAGGGCCATCGCGGGGGGTAACCCCTACGAGCAGTACTTC.

The chain joins TRBV7-9 to TRBJ1-2; possibly TRBD1 for D (6 bases). Germline lookup yields CDR1 SEHNR and CDR2 FQNEAQ (reference sequence). This CDR3 has 14 residues. V dropped 7 bases and J dropped 3 bases, with 15 bases sitting between them. The CDR3 bases are TGTGCCAGCACCGTAGGGGGGGGTGACTATGGCTACACCTTC. It is translated as CASTVGGGDYGYTF. Together with reference TRBV7-9 and TRBJ1-2, the CDR3 gives the full variable domain: DTGVSQNPRHKITKRGQNVTFRCDPISEHNRLYWYRQTLGQGPEFLTYFQNEAQLEKSRLLSDRFSAERPKGSFSTLEIQRTEQGDSAMYLCASTVGGGDYGYTFGSGTRLTVV.

This chain connects TRBV7-3 to TRBJ2-2; 9 bases are a match to TRBD1. Losses at the gene ends were 2 bases for V and 7 bases for J; bases not matched to a gene: 5. The CDR3 sequence is 15 residues long. CDR1 is SGHTA and CDR2 is FQGTGA in the germline V gene. The CDR3 is CASSLGQGPHGELFF. The CDR3 DNA reads as TGTGCCAGCAGCTTAGGACAGGGGCCCCACGGGGAGCTGTTTTTT. Using reference TRBV7-3 and TRBJ2-2 for the parts outside the CDR3, the full variable domain is GAGVSQTPSNKVTEKGKYVELRCDPISGHTALYWYRQSLGQGPEFLIYFQGTGAADDSGLPNDRFFAVRPEGSVSTLKIQRTERGDSAVYLCASSLGQGPHGELFFGEGSRLTVL.

The V call is TRBV6-6, the J call TRBJ2-2; tentative D call: TRBD2 (5 bases). CDR3 length: 16 amino acids. The V end lost 0 bases, the J end lost 0 bases, and 8 bases lay between the germline ends. CDR1 is MNHNY and CDR2 is SVGAGI in the germline V gene (reference sequence). The CDR3 bases are TGTGCCAGCAGTTACTCTCGGACTCCGAACACCGGGGAGCTGTTTTTT. Encoded protein: CASSYSRTPNTGELFF.

The chain employs TRBV30 and TRBJ2-7, with 11 bases that match TRBD2. The germline V gene has CDR1 GTSNPN and CDR2 SVGIG (reference sequence). Unmatched junction bases numbered 7, after V lost 4 bases and J lost 5 bases. The CDR3 runs 14 residues. CDR3 protein: CAWNPTSGIDEQYF. CDR3 in DNA: TGTGCCTGGAACCCGACTAGCGGGATCGACGAGCAGTACTTC.

This rearrangement joins TRBV5-6 to TRBJ2-2; TRBD2 matches at 8 bases. Looked up from germline, CDR1 is SGHDT and CDR2 is YYEEEE. Losses at the gene ends were 5 bases for V and 5 bases for J; bases not matched to a gene: 5. The CDR3 sequence is 14 residues long. The CDR3 loop is CASRRLARTGELFF. The CDR3 DNA reads TGTGCCAGCAGGAGACTAGCGAGAACCGGGGAGCTGTTTTTT.

A single count supports this clone. The chain uses TRBV7-9 and TRBJ2-5; D is unclear. The V end lost 3 bases, the J end lost 1 base, and 15 bases lay between the germline ends. CDR3 length equals 16 residues. The V gene's germline CDR1 is SEHNR and CDR2 FQNEAQ (reference sequence). CDR3 DNA: TGTGCCAGCAGCTTCTTGGAGAACCTACCCCAAGAGACCCAGTACTTC. Protein product: CASSFLENLPQETQYF.

V usage is TRBV23-1 and J usage is TRBJ2-7; D might be TRBD1 (6 bases). TRBV23-1 is an ORF for which the function is uncertain. Trimming took 8 bases from V and 3 from J, leaving 26 bases between them. The length of the CDR3 is 17 residues. The CDR3 loop is CASRVIDPQGFFYEQYF. The DNA for the CDR3 is TGCGCCAGCCGGGTGATTGACCCCCAGGGGTTTTTCTACGAGCAGTACTTC.

This chain uses TRBV10-3 with TRBJ2-7; 11 bases are shared with TRBD1. After removal of 5 bases from V and 6 bases from J, the junction contained 3 bases not matched to a gene. Germline values: CDR1 ENHRY, CDR2 SYGVKD. CDR3 length equals 13 residues. The CDR3 protein is CAISPGQGVEQYF. The CDR3 DNA reads as TGTGCCATCAGTCCGGGACAGGGGGTCGAGCAGTACTTC.

The chain has TRBV5-1 and TRBJ1-1, with D possibly being TRBD1 (6 bases). Trimming removed 5 bases from V and 4 bases from J, with 12 bases in between. The CDR3 spans 13 residues. CDR1 SGHRS and CDR2 YFSETQ come from the germline V gene. CDR3 in DNA: TGCGCCAGCAGATTTTTGGGGGCCACTGAAGCTTTCTTT. Residues: CASRFLGATEAFF.

On this clone: Within the sample, other DNA sequences also encode this same CDR3. The chain couples TRBV9 to TRBJ1-3, with a tentative D call TRBD1 (5 bases). The ends were cut back, 0 bases at V and 0 bases at J, with 7 bases in the middle. Looked up from germline, CDR1 is SGDLS and CDR2 is YYNGEE. The CDR3 is 15 residues long. Here the CDR3 DNA reads TGTGCCAGCAGCGTAGTGGGGGGCTCTGGAAACACCATATATTTT. Translated, it gives CASSVVGGSGNTIYF.

This clone was counted between two and nine times. This chain uses TRBV28 with TRBJ2-5; 12 bases match TRBD2. Germline V gene lookup returns CDR1 MDHEN and CDR2 SYDVKM. This CDR3 has 16 amino acids. V shed 3 bases, J shed 4 bases, and the junction held 6 bases outside the gene matches. For the CDR3, the DNA is TGTGCCAGCAGTTTGTTACTAGCGGGAGGTAGAGAGACCCAGTACTTC. The encoded protein is CASSLLLAGGRETQYF.

This clone has just a few counts. The V call is TRBV29-1, the J call TRBJ2-4, with 7 positions matching TRBD2. In germline, CDR1 is SQVTM, CDR2 ANQGSEA. The CDR3 runs 13 residues. Trimming cost V 7 bases and J 6 bases; bases outside gene matches: 9. The CDR3 loop reads CSAVGGGLNIQYF. In nucleotides, the CDR3 is TGCAGCGCCGTAGGCGGGGGTTTAAACATTCAGTACTTC.

J is TRBJ1-2 and V is TRBV4-2, with 11 bases fitting TRBD1. Germline V gene data show CDR1 as LGHNA and CDR2 as YNFKEQ. J was trimmed by 5 bases and V by 4 bases; bases with no gene match: 6. The CDR3 contains 15 residues. CDR3 sequence: CASSPEDRGRYGYTF. The DNA of the CDR3 is TGTGCCAGCAGCCCCGAGGACAGGGGGCGTTATGGCTACACCTTC.